The 22 T cell receptor beta chains below were found in one sample sequenced in a study of CD8+CD57+ T cells in acquired aplastic anemia. The template for TCR beta VDJ and CDR3 sequence profiling was genomic DNA. TCRdb ran MiXCR on the reads and lists one entry per CDR3 protein. The profile shows 200,000 to 250,000 distinct CDR3 sequences, 30% to 35% of them singletons. Sequencing input: sorted CD4+, CD8+, or CD8+CD57+ T cells (not recorded which) from PBMCs. The source is a human donor in good health, serving as a control.

This clonotype was seen a handful of times. This chain links TRBV3-1 with TRBJ2-1; D unclear. CDR3 size: 14 residues. From germline, CDR1 is LGHDT and CDR2 YNNKEL (reference sequence). The ends were cut back, 1 base at V and 5 bases at J, with 9 bases in the middle. CDR3 DNA sequence: TGTGCCAGCAGCCAAGTAAGCAGCAACAATGAGCAGTTCTTC. This encodes CASSQVSSNNEQFF.

The chain carries TRBV5-1 and TRBJ1-6; 8 nucleotides match TRBD1. The V gene end was trimmed by 0 bases and the J gene end by 8 bases; junction bases not matched to a gene: 10. Germline V gene data show CDR1 as SGHRS and CDR2 as YFSETQ. The CDR3 extends over 17 amino acids. CDR3 protein: CASSLAWTGNRYSPLHF. As DNA, the CDR3 is TGCGCCAGCAGCTTGGCCTGGACAGGGAATCGCTATTCACCCCTCCACTTT.

Concerning this clonotype: This may stem from a read error, because a much larger clone lies one nucleotide away. The genes are TRBV7-6 and TRBJ2-2; D remains unclear. The CDR3 is 14 amino acids. The V end was cut by 2 bases, the J end by 5 bases, with 9 bases between. CDR1 is SGHVS, CDR2 FNYEAQ, per germline. CDR3 DNA sequence: TGTGCCAGCAGCTTAACACTGCGTACCGGGGAGCTGTTTTTT. It codes for CASSLTLRTGELFF.

The V gene is TRBV11-2, the J gene TRBJ2-7; 11 positions agree with TRBD1. V was clipped by 5 bases and J by 2 bases; unmatched bases: 11. This CDR3 spans 17 amino acids. Germline CDR1 SGHAT, CDR2 FQNNGV. CDR3 DNA sequence: TGTGCCAGCAGCCAGCGGGTACCGGGACAGGGGGCCTACGAGCAGTACTTC. Protein product: CASSQRVPGQGAYEQYF. The full variable domain, completed using reference TRBV11-2 and TRBJ2-7, is EAGVAQSPRYKIIEKRQSVAFWCNPISGHATLYWYQQILGQGPKLLIQFQNNGVVDDSQLPKDRFSAERLKGVDSTLKIQPAKLEDSAVYLCASSQRVPGQGAYEQYFGPGTRLTVT.

The chain links TRBV6-5 to TRBJ1-5, with TRBD1 as a possible D gene (6 bases). V was clipped by 2 bases and J by 3 bases, with 17 bases between them. Germline assignment: CDR1 MNHEY and CDR2 SVGAGI. CDR3 length: 17 residues. The CDR3 region is CASSYLRTETINQPQHF. For the CDR3, the DNA is TGTGCCAGCAGTTACCTTCGGACAGAGACGATCAATCAGCCCCAGCATTTT.

To note about this clonotype: The junction does not match germline at one end; this may be a read error. The V call is TRBV6-1, the J call TRBJ2-5; TRBD1 matches at 8 bases. Germline V CDR1 and CDR2: MNHNS, SASEGT. There are 13 residues in the CDR3. CDR3 protein: CASIRLGLGQAIF. The DNA for the CDR3 is TGTGCCAGCATTAGACTGGGTCTGGGACAGGCGATCTTC.

This chain links TRBV7-9 with TRBJ2-7; 7 nucleotides match TRBD1. With V trimmed by 4 bases and J by 3 bases, 6 bases remained unmatched. This CDR3 region has 14 residues. Germline CDR1 SEHNR, CDR2 FQNEAQ (reference sequence). The CDR3 nucleotides read TGTGCCAGCAGCTCACAGGGGAATAACTACGAGCAGTACTTC. Protein: CASSSQGNNYEQYF.

This clonotype was observed a handful of times. The V and J genes are TRBV6-2 or TRBV6-3 and TRBJ2-3; 10 bases align to TRBD2. Looked up from germline, CDR1 is MNHEY and CDR2 is SVGEGT. With V trimmed by 0 bases and J by 4 bases, 4 bases remained unmatched. The CDR3 spans 16 residues. CDR3 in amino acids: CASSYSGTSVADTQYF. CDR3 in DNA: TGTGCCAGCAGTTACTCCGGGACTAGCGTGGCAGATACGCAGTATTTT.

The chain joins TRBV7-9 to TRBJ2-2; D remains unclear. V lost 6 bases and J lost 8, with 10 bases in between. The CDR3 length is 12 residues. Looked up from germline, CDR1 is SEHNR and CDR2 is FQNEAQ (reference sequence). DNA of the CDR3: TGTGCCAGCAGGGTCACGACAGGGGAGCTGTTTTTT. As protein: CASRVTTGELFF.

V and J are TRBV20-1 and TRBJ2-7; D call uncertain. The germline V and J ends were trimmed by 3 bases and 3 bases, with 12 bases remaining between them. Germline V CDR1 and CDR2: DFQATT, SNEGSKA (reference sequence). CDR3 length equals 13 residues. DNA of the CDR3: TGCAGTGCTAGTCGATACGACGGCTACGAGCAGTACTTC. It specifies CSASRYDGYEQYF.

This clonotype was detected many times. This chain links TRBV20-1 with TRBJ2-5; TRBD2 might be the D (5 bases). Germline CDR1 and CDR2: DFQATT and SNEGSKA (reference sequence). Trimming pared 6 bases from V and 7 bases from J, leaving 18 bases between. This CDR3 contains 13 residues. CDR3 DNA: TGCAGTGCCCCCTCTACCGGGGATGTGACCCAGTACTTC. As protein: CSAPSTGDVTQYF.

V and J are TRBV12-3 or TRBV12-4 and TRBJ1-2; D gene uncertain. This CDR3 spans 13 amino acids. V was pared by 5 bases and J by 8 bases, with 15 bases between. The CDR3: CASSPGLSGGYTF. The CDR3, as DNA: TGTGCCAGCAGTCCCGGGCTCAGTGGAGGCTACACCTTC.

This chain uses TRBV4-1 with TRBJ1-4; 9 nucleotides match TRBD1. This CDR3 has 15 amino acids. Germline trimming cut 2 bases from V and 5 bases from J; bases unmatched to any gene: 3. Germline loops: CDR1 MGHRA, CDR2 YSYEKL. The CDR3 here is CASSQTGTGNEKLFF. CDR3 sequence (DNA): TGCGCCAGCAGCCAAACCGGGACAGGGAATGAAAAACTGTTTTTT.

Of note for this clonotype: Given a much more abundant clone one base away, this may be a read error. The conserved phenylalanine or tryptophan normally closing the CDR3 is absent here, so this likely arose from a read error. This sequence joins TRBV6-5 and TRBJ1-5; D uncertain. CDR1 is MNHEY, CDR2 SVGAGI, per germline. V lost 0 bases and J 6 bases, leaving 6 bases between the germline ends. This CDR3 has 13 residues. The CDR3 is CASSYSAFQPQHL. In DNA form, the CDR3 reads TGTGCCAGCAGTTACTCCGCTTTTCAGCCCCAGCATCTT.

This clonotype was seen a handful of times. For the CDR3, the DNA is TGTGCCACCTACCAGACAGGGTCCTACAATGAGCAGTTCTTC. It encodes CATYQTGSYNEQFF. The chain joins TRBV15 to TRBJ2-1, with 7 nucleotides matching TRBD1. After removal of 8 bases from V and 1 base from J, the junction contained 5 bases not matched to a gene. Germline V gene sequence: CDR1 LNHNV, CDR2 YYDKDF (reference sequence). The CDR3 runs 14 residues.

The table lists this clonotype with a few counts. The chain has TRBV19 and TRBJ1-1; TRBD1 aligns across 7 bases. CDR3 length: 19 residues. Germline V gene data show CDR1 as LNHDA and CDR2 as SQIVND (reference sequence). V was clipped by 2 bases and J by 1 base; unmatched bases: 16. This chain's CDR3 is CASSIRRSDRRITNTEAFF. The CDR3 DNA is TGTGCCAGTAGTATACGTAGATCGGACAGGCGGATTACGAACACTGAAGCTTTCTTT.

In its sample, this clonotype was seen many times. This sequence joins TRBV7-9 and TRBJ1-4; D may be TRBD1 (6 bases). Germline-derived CDR1 and CDR2 are SEHNR and FQNEAQ (reference sequence). The CDR3 is 14 residues long. Trimming pared 4 bases from V and 6 bases from J, leaving 12 bases between. CDR3 coding DNA: TGTGCCAGCAGCTCCGGACAGTGGGATGAAAAACTGTTTTTT. Translated, it gives CASSSGQWDEKLFF.

The chain combines TRBV9 with TRBJ1-6; 9 positions agree with TRBD1. J lost 10 bases, V lost 2 bases, and 7 bases had no gene match. Germline CDR1 SGDLS, CDR2 YYNGEE. CDR3 length equals 15 residues. CDR3 DNA: TGTGCCAGCAGCGTGGGGGACAGGGTAGAGTCACCCCTCCACTTT. The encoded protein is CASSVGDRVESPLHF. Full variable domain (missing parts from reference TRBV9 and TRBJ1-6): DSGVTQTPKHLITATGQRVTLRCSPRSGDLSVYWYQQSLDQGLQFLIQYYNGEERAKGNILERFSAQQFPDLHSELNLSSLELGDSALYFCASSVGDRVESPLHFGNGTRLTVT.

This clonotype was found many times. The rearrangement links TRBV7-2 to TRBJ2-7; TRBD2 agrees at 11 bases. Germline assignment: CDR1 SGHTA and CDR2 FQGNSA. V trimming: 7 bases; J trimming: 12 bases; junction bases outside the gene matches: 17. CDR3 length equals 15 residues. Here the CDR3 reads CASTTRGTSGIGTYF. In DNA, the CDR3 is TGTGCCAGCACAACAAGAGGGACTAGCGGCATAGGGACGTACTTC.

In its sample, this clonotype was seen many times. The rearrangement joins TRBV7-9 to TRBJ1-1; 7 positions agree with TRBD1. The CDR3 contains 12 residues. CDR1 is SEHNR, CDR2 FQNEAQ, per germline (reference sequence). The V gene end was trimmed by 7 bases and the J gene end by 8 bases; junction bases not matched to a gene: 7. The CDR3 coding sequence is TGTGCCAGCAAACGACAGGGAGACGAAGCTTTCTTT. This translates into CASKRQGDEAFF.

The rearrangement links TRBV5-4 to TRBJ1-1; D unresolved. V was pared by 3 bases and J by 9 bases, with 12 bases between. Germline CDR1 and CDR2: SGHNT and YYREEE (reference sequence). The CDR3 has 12 amino acids. CDR3 bases: TGTGCCAGCAGCTCCGATGGTATGCAAGCTTTCTTT. Translating gives CASSSDGMQAFF.

In the case of this clonotype: A read error is possible here, since a much larger clone lies one base away. This chain links TRBV2 with TRBJ2-3; 8 bases line up with TRBD2. The CDR3 has 15 residues. CDR1 and CDR2 from the germline V gene are SNHLY and FYNNEI. J was trimmed by 3 bases and V by 4 bases; bases with no gene match: 6. As DNA, the CDR3 is TGTGCCAGCAGTGCCGGGGGGGTTCTGACAGATACGCAGTATTTT. Its protein is CASSAGGVLTDTQYF.